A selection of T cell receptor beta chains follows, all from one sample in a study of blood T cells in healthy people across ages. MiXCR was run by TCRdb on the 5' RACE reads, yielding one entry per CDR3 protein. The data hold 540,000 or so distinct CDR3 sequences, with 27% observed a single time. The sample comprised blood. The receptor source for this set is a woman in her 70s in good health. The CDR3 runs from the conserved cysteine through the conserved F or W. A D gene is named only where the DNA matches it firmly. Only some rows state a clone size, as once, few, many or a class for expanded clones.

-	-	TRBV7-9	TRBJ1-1	CATQLGRGTEAFF	TGTGCCACCCAGCTTGGGAGGGGCACTGAAGCTTTCTTT
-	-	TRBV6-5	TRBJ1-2	CASSPSGHYGYTF	TGTGCCAGCAGCCCTTCGGGGCACTATGGCTACACCTTC
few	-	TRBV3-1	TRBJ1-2	CASSQVEDGYTF	TGTGCCAGCAGCCAAGTAGAAGATGGCTACACCTTC
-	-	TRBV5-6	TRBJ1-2	CASSPVPGDRPYGYTF	-
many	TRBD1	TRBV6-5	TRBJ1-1	CASSSGQGSTEAFF	TGTGCCAGCAGTTCCGGACAGGGCAGCACTGAAGCTTTCTTT
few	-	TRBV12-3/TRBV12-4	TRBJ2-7	CASSRSVKRYDEQYF	TGTGCCAGCAGCAGATCGGTTAAAAGGTATGACGAGCAGTACTTC
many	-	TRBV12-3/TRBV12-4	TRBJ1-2	CASSPNYGYTF	TGTGCCAGCAGTCCTAACTATGGCTACACCTTC
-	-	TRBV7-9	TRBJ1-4	CASSWGEGLEGKLFF	TGTGCCAGCAGCTGGGGCGAGGGTCTCGAAGGAAAACTGTTTTTT
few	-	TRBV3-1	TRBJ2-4	CASSQGGHGNIQYF	TGTGCCAGCAGCCAAGGGGGTCATGGGAACATTCAGTACTTC
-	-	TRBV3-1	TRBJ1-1	CASSQLGTEAFF	TGTGCCAGCAGCCAACTGGGGACTGAAGCTTTCTTT
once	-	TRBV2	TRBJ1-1	CASGQLMNTEAFF	TGTGCCAGCGGACAGCTTATGAACACTGAAGCTTTCTTT
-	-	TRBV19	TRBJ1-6	CATRRGVGSPLHF	TGTGCCACCAGGAGGGGGGTCGGCTCACCCCTCCACTTT
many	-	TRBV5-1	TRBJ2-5	CASSFRGEGETQYF	TGCGCCAGCAGCTTCAGGGGAGAGGGAGAGACCCAGTACTTC
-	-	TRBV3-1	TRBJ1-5	CASSQDLGGNQPQHF	TGTGCCAGCAGCCAAGATCTTGGGGGTAATCAGCCCCAGCATTTT
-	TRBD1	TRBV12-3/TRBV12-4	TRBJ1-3	CASSAPGGRGNTLYF	TGTGCCAGCAGTGCCCCAGGGGGGCGGGGAAACACCCTATATTTT
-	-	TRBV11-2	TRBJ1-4	CASSSTLTGPNEKLFF	TGTGCCAGCAGCTCCACACTAACCGGACCCAATGAAAAACTGTTTTTT
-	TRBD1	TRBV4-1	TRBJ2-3	CASSQDAVQGGPDTQYF	TGCGCCAGCAGCCAAGATGCGGTACAGGGGGGCCCAGATACGCAGTATTTT
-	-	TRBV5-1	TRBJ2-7	CAISSTGSSYEQYF	TGCGCCATCAGCTCCACCGGGTCCTCCTACGAGCAGTACTTC
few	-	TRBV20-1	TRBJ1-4	CSASRGFAEKPFF	TGCAGTGCTAGCCGGGGGTTTGCAGAAAAACCGTTTTTT
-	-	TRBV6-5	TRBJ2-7	CASSYHSTGTPYEQYF	TGTGCCAGCAGTTACCATTCAACCGGGACACCTTACGAGCAGTACTTC
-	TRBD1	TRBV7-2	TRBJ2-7	CASSPGDRTYEQYF	TGTGCCAGCAGCCCGGGGGACAGGACCTACGAGCAGTACTTC
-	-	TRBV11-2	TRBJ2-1	CASSHDGDEQFF	TGTGCCAGCAGCCATGACGGGGATGAGCAGTTCTTC
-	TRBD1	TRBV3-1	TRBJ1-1	CASRGGMNTEAFF	TGTGCCAGCCGAGGGGGCATGAACACTGAAGCTTTCTTT
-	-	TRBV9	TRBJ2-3	CASSVQALRADTQYF	TGTGCCAGCAGCGTTCAGGCTCTAAGGGCAGATACGCAGTATTTT
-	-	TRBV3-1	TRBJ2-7	CASSQSLSEQYF	TGTGCCAGCAGCCAATCACTTTCCGAGCAGTACTTC
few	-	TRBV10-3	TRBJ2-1	CAISDRGLDNDEQFF	TGTGCCATCAGTGATCGGGGCCTGGACAATGATGAGCAGTTCTTC
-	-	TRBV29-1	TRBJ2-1	CSVHRQDVQFF	TGCAGCGTTCACAGACAGGACGTGCAGTTCTTC
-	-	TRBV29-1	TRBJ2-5	CSGARQATETQYF	TGCAGCGGTGCTCGGCAGGCGACAGAGACCCAGTACTTC
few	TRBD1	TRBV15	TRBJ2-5	CATSRYFGTGVETQYF	TGTGCCACCAGCAGATATTTCGGGACAGGGGTGGAGACCCAGTACTTC
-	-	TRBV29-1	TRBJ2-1	CSGDGSTYNEQFF	TGCAGCGGGGACGGGTCTACTTACAATGAGCAGTTCTTC
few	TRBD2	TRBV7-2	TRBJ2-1	CASSSSGGNEQFF	TGTGCCAGCAGCTCTAGCGGGGGGAATGAGCAGTTCTTC
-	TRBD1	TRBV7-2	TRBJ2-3	CASSPRDRPSTDTQYF	TGTGCCAGCAGCCCTCGGGACAGACCTAGCACAGATACGCAGTATTTT
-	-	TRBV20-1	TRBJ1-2	CSASGDGYGYTF	TGCAGTGCTAGTGGGGACGGATATGGCTACACCTTC
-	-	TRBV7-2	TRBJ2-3	CASKWVDTQYF	TGTGCCAGCAAGTGGGTTGATACACAGTATTTT
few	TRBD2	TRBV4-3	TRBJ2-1	CASSQNPGTSGGYNEQFF	TGCGCCAGCAGCCAAAACCCCGGGACTAGCGGGGGGTACAATGAGCAGTTCTTC
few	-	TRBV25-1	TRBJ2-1	CASISPLIDEQFF	TGTGCCAGCATTTCCCCTTTAATCGATGAGCAGTTCTTC
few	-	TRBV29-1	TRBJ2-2	CSVQGSSTGELFF	TGCAGCGTGCAGGGTTCTTCGACCGGGGAGCTGTTTTTT
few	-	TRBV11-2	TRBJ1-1	CASSLSGGRFTEAFF	TGTGCCAGCAGCTTATCCGGGGGGCGCTTCACTGAAGCTTTCTTT
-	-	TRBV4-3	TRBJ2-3	CASSQGLGGDTQYF	TGCGCCAGCAGCCAAGGACTAGGGGGGGATACGCAGTATTTT
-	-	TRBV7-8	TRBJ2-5	CASSLPGPEGRTQYF	TGTGCCAGCAGCCTCCCCGGGCCGGAGGGGAGGACCCAGTACTTC
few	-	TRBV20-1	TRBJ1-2	CSANTVDYGYTF	TGCAGTGCCAATACTGTTGACTATGGCTACACCTTC
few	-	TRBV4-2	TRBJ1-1	CASSQEFGRSNTEAFF	TGTGCCAGCAGCCAAGAGTTTGGCAGATCTAACACTGAAGCTTTCTTT
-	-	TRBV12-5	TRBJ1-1	CATGPGNTEAFF	TGTGCTACAGGCCCGGGGAACACTGAAGCTTTCTTT
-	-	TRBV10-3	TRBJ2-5	CAIGTWTGSGETQYF	TGTGCCATCGGTACTTGGACGGGGTCGGGGGAGACCCAGTACTTC
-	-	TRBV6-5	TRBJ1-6	CASSYSEARGWNSPLHF	TGTGCCAGCAGTTACTCGGAAGCAAGGGGTTGGAATTCACCCCTCCACTTT
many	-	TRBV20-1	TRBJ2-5	CSASRDTQETQYF	TGCAGTGCTAGCCGGGACACCCAAGAGACCCAGTACTTC
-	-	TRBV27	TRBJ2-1	CASQDILGSSYNEQFF	TGTGCCAGCCAGGACATCCTCGGATCCTCCTACAATGAGCAGTTCTTC
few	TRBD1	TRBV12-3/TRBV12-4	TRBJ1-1	CASSPQQGAGAEAFF	TGTGCCAGCAGTCCTCAACAGGGGGCCGGAGCTGAAGCTTTCTTT
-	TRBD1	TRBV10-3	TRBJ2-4	CAISEPGQGAKNIQYF	TGTGCCATCAGCGAACCGGGACAGGGGGCCAAAAACATTCAGTACTTC
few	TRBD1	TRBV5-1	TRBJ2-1	CASSLNPGQGIVKQFF	TGCGCCAGCAGCTTGAACCCGGGACAGGGGATTGTGAAGCAGTTCTTC
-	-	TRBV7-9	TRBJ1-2	CASSYNARKPFYGYTF	TGTGCCAGCAGCTACAATGCCAGGAAACCCTTCTATGGCTACACCTTC
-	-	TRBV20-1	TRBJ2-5	CSALRPQGRETQYF	TGCAGTGCCCTTCGGCCGCAGGGTAGAGAGACCCAGTACTTC
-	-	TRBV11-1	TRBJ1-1	CASSPVWGGTTEAFF	TGTGCCAGCAGCCCCGTTTGGGGAGGGACCACTGAAGCTTTCTTT